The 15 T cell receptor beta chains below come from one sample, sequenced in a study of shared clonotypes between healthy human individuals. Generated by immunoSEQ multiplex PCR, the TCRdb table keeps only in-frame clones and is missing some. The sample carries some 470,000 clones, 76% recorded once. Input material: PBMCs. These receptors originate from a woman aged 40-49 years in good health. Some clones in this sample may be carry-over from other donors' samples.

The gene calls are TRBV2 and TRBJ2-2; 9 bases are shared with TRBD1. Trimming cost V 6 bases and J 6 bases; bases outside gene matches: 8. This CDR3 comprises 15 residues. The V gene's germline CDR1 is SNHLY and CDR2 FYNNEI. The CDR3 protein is CASRPGTGSPGELFF. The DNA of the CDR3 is TGTGCCAGCAGACCCGGGACAGGGTCGCCCGGGGAGCTGTTTTTT.

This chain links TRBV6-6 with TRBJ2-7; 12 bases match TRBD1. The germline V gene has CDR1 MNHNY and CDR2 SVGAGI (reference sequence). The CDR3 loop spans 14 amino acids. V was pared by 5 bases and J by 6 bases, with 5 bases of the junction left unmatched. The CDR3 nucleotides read TGTGCCAGCAGTACCGGGACAGGGGGCCTCGAGCAGTACTTC. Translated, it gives CASSTGTGGLEQYF.

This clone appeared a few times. The CDR3 DNA follows: TGTGCCAGCAGCCAAGCGGGGGACAGGGCTAGCAATGAGCAGTTCTTC. It translates to CASSQAGDRASNEQFF. V and J are TRBV14 and TRBJ2-1; 9 positions agree with TRBD1. The V gene end was trimmed by 1 base and the J gene end by 6 bases; junction bases not matched to a gene: 7. CDR3 length: 16 residues. Germline V CDR1 and CDR2: SGHDN, FVKESK.

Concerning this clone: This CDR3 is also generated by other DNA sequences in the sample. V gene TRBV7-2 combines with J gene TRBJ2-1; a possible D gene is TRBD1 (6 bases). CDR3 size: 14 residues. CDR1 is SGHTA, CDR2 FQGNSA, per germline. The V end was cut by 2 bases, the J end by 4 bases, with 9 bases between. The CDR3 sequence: CASSLNRAYNEQFF. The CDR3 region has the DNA TGTGCCAGCAGCTTAAACAGGGCTTACAATGAGCAGTTCTTC.

DNA of the CDR3: TGTGCCAGCAGCTTGGCTAGCGCCAACCAAGAGACCCAGTACTTC. It specifies CASSLASANQETQYF. The chain couples TRBV11-3 to TRBJ2-5; D is possibly TRBD2 (6 bases). Germline CDR1 reads SGHNT; CDR2 reads YENEEA. V was trimmed by 3 bases and J by 0 bases, leaving 11 bases between them. CDR3 length: 15 residues. Together with reference TRBV11-3 and TRBJ2-5, the CDR3 gives the full variable domain: EAGVVQSPRYKIIEKKQPVAFWCNPISGHNTLYWYLQNLGQGPELLIRYENEEAVDDSQLPKDRFSAERLKGVDSTLKIQPAELGDSAVYLCASSLASANQETQYFGPGTRLLVL.

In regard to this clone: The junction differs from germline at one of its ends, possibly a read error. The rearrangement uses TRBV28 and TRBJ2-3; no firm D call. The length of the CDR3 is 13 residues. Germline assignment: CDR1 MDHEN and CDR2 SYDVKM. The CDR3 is CASSSPDGDKQYF. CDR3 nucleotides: TGTGCCAGCAGTTCCCCGGACGGAGATAAGCAGTATTTT.

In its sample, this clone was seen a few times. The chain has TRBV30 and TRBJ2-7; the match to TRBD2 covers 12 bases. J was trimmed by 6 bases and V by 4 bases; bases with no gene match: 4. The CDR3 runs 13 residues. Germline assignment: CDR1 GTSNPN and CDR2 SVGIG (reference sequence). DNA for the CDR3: TGTGCCTGGACTAGCGGGAGGGCCCTCGAGCAGTACTTC. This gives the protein CAWTSGRALEQYF.

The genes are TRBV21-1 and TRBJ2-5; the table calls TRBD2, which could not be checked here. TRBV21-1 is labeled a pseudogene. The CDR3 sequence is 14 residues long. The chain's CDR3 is CASSTRDSQETQYF. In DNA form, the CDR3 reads TGTGCCAGCAGCACTCGGGACTCCCAAGAGACCCAGTACTTC.

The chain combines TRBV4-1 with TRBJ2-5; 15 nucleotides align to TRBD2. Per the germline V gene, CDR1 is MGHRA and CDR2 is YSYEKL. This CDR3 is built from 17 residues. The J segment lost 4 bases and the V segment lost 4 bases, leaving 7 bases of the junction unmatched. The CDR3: CASSLGLAGGGGETQYF. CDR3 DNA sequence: TGCGCCAGCAGCCTCGGACTAGCGGGAGGGGGGGGAGAGACCCAGTACTTC.

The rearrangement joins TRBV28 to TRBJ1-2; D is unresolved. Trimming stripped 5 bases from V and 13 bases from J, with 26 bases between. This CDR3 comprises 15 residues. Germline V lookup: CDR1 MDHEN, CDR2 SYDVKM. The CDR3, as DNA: TGTGCCAGCAGTCAGCGGACGGCCTCGGGTTTAGTGGGCACCTTC. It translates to CASSQRTASGLVGTF.

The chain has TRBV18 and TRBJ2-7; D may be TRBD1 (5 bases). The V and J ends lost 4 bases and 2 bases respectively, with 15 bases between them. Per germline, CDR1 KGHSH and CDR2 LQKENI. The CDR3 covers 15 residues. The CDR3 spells CASSQNIVQAYEQYF. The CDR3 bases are TGTGCCAGCTCACAAAATATAGTACAGGCCTACGAGCAGTACTTC.

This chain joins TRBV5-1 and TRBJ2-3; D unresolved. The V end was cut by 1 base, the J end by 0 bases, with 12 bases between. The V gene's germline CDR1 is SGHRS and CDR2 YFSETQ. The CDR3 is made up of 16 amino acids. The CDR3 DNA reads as TGCGCCAGCAGCTTGTACGTCTGGGGTAGCACAGATACGCAGTATTTT. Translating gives CASSLYVWGSTDTQYF.

CDR3 loop: CAWSTAFGANVLTF. The CDR3 nucleotides read TGTGCCTGGTCAACAGCGTTTGGGGCCAACGTCCTGACTTTC. The chain is built from TRBV30 and TRBJ2-6; D gene uncertain. CDR1 and CDR2 from the germline V gene are GTSNPN and SVGIG (reference sequence). The CDR3 sequence is 14 residues long. V lost 5 bases and J 3 bases, leaving 11 bases between the germline ends.

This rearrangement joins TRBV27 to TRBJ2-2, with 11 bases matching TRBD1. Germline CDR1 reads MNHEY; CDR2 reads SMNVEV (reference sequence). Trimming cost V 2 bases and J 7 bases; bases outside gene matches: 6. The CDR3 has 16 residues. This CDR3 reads CASSLMGQGVSGELFF. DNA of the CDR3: TGTGCCAGCAGTTTAATGGGACAGGGGGTTAGCGGGGAGCTGTTTTTT.

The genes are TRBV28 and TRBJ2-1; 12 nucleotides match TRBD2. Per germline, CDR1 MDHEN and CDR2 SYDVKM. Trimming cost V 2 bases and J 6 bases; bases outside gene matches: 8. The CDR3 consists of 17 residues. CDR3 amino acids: CASSLGGSSGRANEQFF. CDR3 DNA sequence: TGTGCCAGCAGTTTAGGGGGTTCTAGCGGGAGGGCCAATGAGCAGTTCTTC.